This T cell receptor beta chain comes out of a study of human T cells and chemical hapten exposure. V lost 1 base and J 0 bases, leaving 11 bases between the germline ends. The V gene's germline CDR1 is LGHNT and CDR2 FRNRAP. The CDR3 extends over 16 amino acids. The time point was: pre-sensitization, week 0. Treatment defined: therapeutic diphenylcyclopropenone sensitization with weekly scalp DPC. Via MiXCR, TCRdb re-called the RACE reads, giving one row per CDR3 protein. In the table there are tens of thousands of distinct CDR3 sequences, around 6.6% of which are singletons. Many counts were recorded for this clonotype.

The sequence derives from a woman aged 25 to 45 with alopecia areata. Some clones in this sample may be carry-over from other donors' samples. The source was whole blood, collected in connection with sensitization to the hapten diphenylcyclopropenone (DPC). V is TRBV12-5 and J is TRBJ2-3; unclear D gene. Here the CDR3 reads CASGLGVTASTDTQYF. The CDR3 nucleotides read TGTGCTAGTGGTTTGGGGGTGACGGCTAGCACAGATACGCAGTATTTT.